The sequence of this T cell receptor (beta chain) was determined in a study of blood T cell repertoires in COVID-19. Across the whole study: Samples came from the United States, Italy and Spain, spanning acute and convalescent COVID-19. The analysed material was cDNA or gDNA that came from T cells, B-cell-depleted T cells, or PBMCs.

J gave up 6 bases and V 3 bases, and 2 bases lay outside the gene matches. The CDR3 is 13 amino acids. Per the authors' pipeline: Estimated nucleated cell counts came from reference gene primer amplification. Method: immunoSEQ multiplex PCR; TCRdb's copy keeps in-frame clones and lacks some. V and J calls and clone size follow that table, whereas D and trimming were derived from the DNA. The sample has some 150,000 clones, roughly 89% seen once. The TCR originated in a human donor in a cohort sampled during active COVID-19. Material: peripheral blood. The V call is TRBV12-3 or TRBV12-4, the J call TRBJ1-2; 9 bases are a match to TRBD1. CDR3 nucleotide sequence: TGTGCCAGCAGTTTTAGGACAGGGGATGGCTACACCTTC. Its protein is CASSFRTGDGYTF.